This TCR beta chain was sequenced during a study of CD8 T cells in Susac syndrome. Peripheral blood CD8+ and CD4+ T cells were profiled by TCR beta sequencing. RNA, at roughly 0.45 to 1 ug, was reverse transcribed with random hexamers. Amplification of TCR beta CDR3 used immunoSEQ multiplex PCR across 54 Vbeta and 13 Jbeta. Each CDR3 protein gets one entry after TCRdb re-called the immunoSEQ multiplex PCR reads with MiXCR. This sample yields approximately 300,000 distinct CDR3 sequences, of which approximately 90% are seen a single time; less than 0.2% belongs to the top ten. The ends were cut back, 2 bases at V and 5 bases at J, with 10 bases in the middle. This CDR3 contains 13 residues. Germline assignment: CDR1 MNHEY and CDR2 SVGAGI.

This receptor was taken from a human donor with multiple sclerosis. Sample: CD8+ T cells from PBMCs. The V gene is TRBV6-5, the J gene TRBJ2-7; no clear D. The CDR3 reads CASSYTAVHEQYF. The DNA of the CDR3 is TGTGCCAGCAGTTACACGGCTGTCCACGAGCAGTACTTC.